The entry below describes one TCR beta chain. The antigen is not known. V was clipped by 1 base and J by 2 bases, with 9 bases between them. There are 14 residues in the CDR3. Per germline, CDR1 MNHNY and CDR2 SVGAGI (reference sequence). The PCR made use of 60 Vbeta and 13 Jbeta primers. In the study's own analysis: In a later analysis, the count reached about 82 million unique TCR beta chains, with 8.5 million to 14 million shared. Generated by immunoSEQ multiplex PCR, the TCRdb table keeps only in-frame clones and is missing some. V, J and clone size are taken as reported in that table, and D and trimming were inferred from the DNA itself. The sample holds 95,000 to 100,000 clones, around 74% seen once. This record belongs to a study of cytomegalovirus exposure and HLA in healthy donors. The study, taken as a whole, reports: Per published reports, the classifier diagnosed cytomegalovirus status with high specificity and sensitivity. CMV serostatus alone was available as immune exposure information. Usually a TCR sequence was rare, but some public TCRs were found in many donors.

This clonotype was sampled from a woman aged 40-49 years in good health and CMV-seronegative. Material for sequencing was PBMCs. The genes are TRBV6-6 and TRBJ2-7; the D is unclear. In nucleotides, the CDR3 is TGTGCCAGCAGTTACTTCGAGAGAGCCTACGAGCAGTACTTC. Its protein is CASSYFERAYEQYF.